The T cell receptor (beta chain) described here comes from a study of blood T cell repertoires in COVID-19. Background on the study: The samples span acute and convalescent COVID-19 from the United States, Italy and Spain. PBMCs, B-cell-depleted T cells, or T cells provided the cDNA or gDNA that made up the material.

There are 15 residues in the CDR3. V lost 0 bases and J lost 3; bases outside the gene matches: 4. Per germline, CDR1 SGHRS and CDR2 YFSETQ. This clone has only one observation. In the authors' workflow: Estimated nucleated cell counts came from reference gene primer amplification. Some clones are missing from TCRdb's copy, which holds only in-frame ones; the method was immunoSEQ multiplex PCR. Clonal size and the V and J genes are those of that table, whereas D and trimming came from the DNA. Of fewer than 250,000 clones in the sample, approximately 86% were seen once. The sequenced material came from peripheral blood. The source of this sequence is a middle-aged man with acute or convalescent COVID-19. This chain uses TRBV5-1 with TRBJ2-7, with 9 bases aligning to TRBD1. Here the CDR3 reads CASSLAQGQGYEQYF. CDR3 in DNA: TGCGCCAGCAGCTTGGCCCAGGGACAGGGCTACGAGCAGTACTTC.